This TCR beta chain derives from a study of tumor and adjacent non-tumor tissue in lung cancer. Three rounds of nested PCR, following a modified ARM-PCR protocol, produced the TCRbeta library. TCRdb passed the multiplex PCR reads through MiXCR, listing each CDR3 protein once. Here the sample spans about 200,000 distinct CDR3 sequences, 71% being singletons. RNA was extracted from bulk tissue without any cell sorting. The CDR3 is 15 residues long. The germline V gene encodes CDR1 MDHEN and CDR2 SYDVKM. V gave up 5 bases and J gave up 8 bases, with 16 bases separating them. The TCR comes from a man between 60 and 70 years old with non-small cell lung cancer. This chain links TRBV28 with TRBJ1-6, with D possibly matching TRBD1 (6 bases). Sequenced sample: lung tumor tissue. The CDR3 loop reads CASSQGRAIYSPLHF. The CDR3 DNA reads TGTGCCAGCAGTCAGGGGCGGGCTATTTATTCACCCCTCCACTTT.